This TCR beta chain was obtained from a study of identical twins (dated by TCRdb to 2016 to 2018). About the full investigation: To test whether fetal clonotypes persist, this study deep-sequenced TCR alpha and beta repertoires from monozygotic twins, from unrelated adults of various ages, and from cord blood. To rule out contamination, the twin experiments were replicated at different times with different library preparation protocols.

This clonotype was detected only a few times. Its antigen is not yet known. No much larger clone is present one base from it, and per-base qualities are unavailable. Trimming leaves V shorter by 8 bases and J shorter by 3 bases, with the junction holding 9 bases beyond the gene matches. The CDR3, cysteine through phenylalanine, is 16 amino acids long. Only CDR3 DNA is held: 48 bases, read in frame from base 1. The germline V gene (reference sequence) yields MNHEY for CDR1 and SMNVEV for CDR2. Receptor amplification or capture employed 5' RACE. The sequencer was an Illumina HiSeq 2000. Template switching added a universal primer binding site, and the final cDNA carried a unique molecular identifier that allowed TCR cDNA molecules to be counted accurately. First-strand cDNA for TCR alpha and beta chains was synthesized from specific primers in the conserved constant-segment region. Each cDNA library was double barcoded, with a SMART-Mk sample barcode plus Illumina barcodes, to control for contamination. TruSeq adapter sequences along with Illumina sample barcodes were introduced in two successive PCR steps. TCR alpha and beta cDNA libraries were sequenced on the Illumina HiSeq platform with custom primers. The study's own analysis went as follows. MiGEC was used to process raw reads and extract unique molecular identifiers, and MiXCR was used to find CDR3 positions. For each individual, recombination models were inferred using an EM algorithm with the repgenHMM and IGoR tools. The analysis of shared clonotypes was done with the tcR package in R, with sharing normalized by the product of cloneset sizes. To study raw recombination without the effects of thymic and clonal selection, out-of-frame nonproductive sequences were analyzed. TCRdb took the public reads, trimmed them with fastp at Q25, ran MiXCR for clone calling and kept in-frame beta chains. Rows are combined by CDR3 protein, so each entry shows the most common genes and DNA. Clone size and V and J calls follow TCRdb, not the original study. Recorded for this sample are 250,000 or so distinct CDR3 sequences; about 7% of them occurred a single time. The top ten constitute about 3.6% of the sample.

Every donor in the study was a healthy Caucasian. Three pairs of female monozygotic twins, all aged about 18 to 30 years, made up the twin cohort. Miltenyi CD45RO+ enrichment and human naive T-cell isolation kits were used to isolate memory (CD45RO+) and naive T cells from PBMC. Paper-wide results and their limitations: Fewer insertions were carried by abundant cord blood beta clonotypes, a similar but weaker trend appeared in young adult naive repertoires, and no such trend appeared in memory repertoires. Out-of-frame TCR alpha sharing in monozygotic twins was systematically underestimated by recombination models, whereas sharing between unrelated individuals was in agreement with the recombination models. Compared with coincidental sharing between unrelated individuals, an excess of low generation-probability sequences was observed among out-of-frame TCR alpha sequences shared between twins. A weaker excess of twin sharing was found in beta out-of-frame sequences because the signal-to-noise ratio was lowered by fewer shared sequences. Invariant T cells such as MAIT and iNKT could partly confound zero-insertion analyses, although diverse VJ usage argued against such confounding for most clonotypes. Because the same donors could not be followed over many years, the conclusions depended on cross-sectional statistical analysis.

The same specimen was also included in a second study, on yellow fever vaccine responses in identical twins. The second study's paper adds: The authors reported that the T cell response to vaccination in identical twins appeared partly convergent and partly personalized. In identical twins, the study followed T cell clones that responded to the vaccine with precision.

The sequence is built from TRBV27 and TRBJ2-2; 10 central nucleotides agree with TRBD2. This clonotype was sampled from a woman aged 18 to 35 in good health. The sequencing sample was made of memory (CD45RO+) T cells sorted from blood. The cell subset or site label, read with the paper, signifies: CD45RO+ enriched T cells. The CDR3 has the sequence CASQGSGRADTGELFF. The DNA sequence is TGTGCCAGCCAGGGGAGCGGGAGGGCGGACACCGGGGAGCTGTTTTTT.